These 30 T cell receptor beta chains originate from one sample sequenced in a study of OX40 agonist ivuxolimab in advanced cancers. Only in-frame clones appear in the TCRdb table, and some are missing; sequencing was by immunoSEQ multiplex PCR. The table shows around 100,000 clones, with 90% occurring only once. Material: CD4+ or CD8+ T cells sorted from blood, obtained in a trial of the OX40 agonist ivuxolimab. These receptors were collected from an adult with an advanced solid tumor such as melanoma, head and neck, liver or kidney cancer.

The chain employs TRBV5-6 and TRBJ2-6, with D unclear. This CDR3 is built from 13 residues. With 5 bases removed from V and 2 bases from J, the gap between germline ends came to 5 bases. Germline-derived CDR1 and CDR2 are SGHDT and YYEEEE. This CDR3 is CASRFAGANVLTF. The CDR3 DNA reads TGTGCCAGCAGGTTTGCTGGGGCCAACGTCCTGACTTTC.

The chain uses TRBV27 and TRBJ2-2; D unresolved. Trimming pared 7 bases from V and 4 bases from J, leaving 13 bases between. Germline CDR1 MNHEY, CDR2 SMNVEV (reference sequence). This CDR3 spans 14 amino acids. The CDR3 here is CASTRLAGTGELFF. The CDR3 bases are TGTGCCAGCACCAGGTTAGCAGGCACCGGGGAGCTGTTTTTT.

This sequence joins TRBV28 and TRBJ1-6; D is unclear. Trimming took 3 bases from V and 2 from J, leaving 8 bases between them. From germline, CDR1 is MDHEN and CDR2 SYDVKM. The CDR3 has 15 amino acids. The CDR3 DNA follows: TGTGCCAGCAGTTTGGTCACAGCCTATAATTCACCCCTCCACTTT. Translated, it gives CASSLVTAYNSPLHF. The full variable domain, with the rest looked up from reference TRBV28 and TRBJ1-6, is DVKVTQSSRYLVKRTGEKVFLECVQDMDHENMFWYRQDPGLGLRLIYFSYDVKMKEKGDIPEGYSVSREKKERFSLILESASTNQTSMYLCASSLVTAYNSPLHFGNGTRLTVT.

The chain links TRBV19 to TRBJ2-3; 9 bases agree with TRBD2. This CDR3 contains 16 residues. Trimming took 8 bases from V and 6 from J; bases not matched to a gene: 15. Germline V lookup: CDR1 LNHDA, CDR2 SQIVND (reference sequence). CDR3 residues: CASQTLRAGGFDTQYF. The DNA of the CDR3 is TGTGCCAGTCAAACCCTCCGGGCGGGAGGGTTTGATACGCAGTATTTT.

CDR3: CSVEPGGANEKLFF. CDR3 nucleotide sequence: TGCAGCGTTGAACCGGGGGGGGCTAATGAAAAACTGTTTTTT. The rearrangement uses TRBV29-1 and TRBJ1-4; TRBD1 is a possible D gene (5 bases). The CDR3 consists of 14 residues. Trimming pared 2 bases from V and 3 bases from J, leaving 10 bases between. Germline CDR1 is SQVTM and CDR2 is ANQGSEA.

The rearrangement joins TRBV15 to TRBJ2-1; TRBD2 is a possible D gene (6 bases). The germline gives CDR1 LNHNV, CDR2 YYDKDF (reference sequence). Deletions cut 1 base from V and 7 bases from J, with 14 bases between. This CDR3 has 15 residues. CDR3 amino acids: CATSRGTEGGNEQFF. Written as DNA, the CDR3 is TGTGCCACCAGCAGAGGTACGGAGGGCGGAAATGAGCAGTTCTTC.

The rearrangement links TRBV2 to TRBJ1-1; a weak D match, TRBD1 (6 bases). This CDR3 is 14 amino acids long. Germline CDR1 is SNHLY and CDR2 is FYNNEI. V dropped 6 bases and J dropped 6 bases, with 17 bases sitting between them. CDR3 in amino acids: CASRQQGGVSEAFF. In nucleotides, the CDR3 is TGTGCCAGCAGGCAACAGGGTGGGGTGTCTGAAGCTTTCTTT. Full variable domain (rest looked up from reference TRBV2 and TRBJ1-1): EPEVTQTPSHQVTQMGQEVILRCVPISNHLYFYWYRQILGQKVEFLVSFYNNEISEKSEIFDDQFSVERPDGSNFTLKIRSTKLEDSAMYFCASRQQGGVSEAFFGQGTRLTVV.

The chain couples TRBV6-1 to TRBJ2-1, with 10 positions matching TRBD1. J lost 9 bases, V lost 4 bases, and 3 bases had no gene match. This CDR3 comprises 13 residues. Germline V gene data show CDR1 as MNHNS and CDR2 as SASEGT. The CDR3 reads CASSADRGIEQFF. CDR3 coding DNA: TGTGCCAGCAGTGCGGACAGGGGGATTGAGCAGTTCTTC.

The J gene is TRBJ1-1, the V gene TRBV28, with D perhaps matching TRBD1 (6 bases). Deletions cut 2 bases from V and 8 bases from J, with 12 bases between. CDR1 is MDHEN, CDR2 SYDVKM, per germline. The CDR3 runs to 13 residues. The CDR3 here is CASSLIGGHEAFF. In DNA form, the CDR3 reads TGTGCCAGCAGTTTAATCGGGGGACACGAAGCTTTCTTT.

This clone came up once. The V and J genes are TRBV6-1 and TRBJ2-6; D may be TRBD2 (5 bases). The CDR3 is 16 amino acids. V was clipped by 2 bases and J by 0 bases, with 8 bases between them. Germline V gene data show CDR1 as MNHNS and CDR2 as SASEGT. The CDR3 bases are TGTGCCAGCAGTGAACGGGGTCGCTCTGGGGCCAACGTCCTGACTTTC. Its translation: CASSERGRSGANVLTF.

The V call is TRBV7-9, the J call TRBJ2-3; 10 bases are a match to TRBD2. J was trimmed by 1 base and V by 3 bases; bases with no gene match: 4. The CDR3 sequence is 16 residues long. The germline CDR1 and CDR2 sequences are SEHNR and FQNEAQ (reference sequence). The CDR3 coding sequence is TGTGCCAGCAGCTTCCTAGCGGGAGCTGGCACAGATACGCAGTATTTT. It codes for CASSFLAGAGTDTQYF.

Remarks on this clone: The junction departs from the called germline gene at one end, perhaps through a read error. The chain combines TRBV12-5 with TRBJ2-3; 7 nucleotides align to TRBD1. The CDR3 consists of 18 residues. From germline, CDR1 is LGHNT and CDR2 FRNRAP. This CDR3 reads CASGPGQTTHQSTNTQYF. The CDR3, as DNA: TGTGCTAGCGGGCCGGGACAGACAACCCATCAGAGCACAAATACGCAGTATTTT.

This clone turned up a few times. The rearrangement links TRBV10-3 to TRBJ2-2, with D tentatively TRBD1 or TRBD2 (5 bases each). The CDR3 covers 16 residues. Per the germline V gene, CDR1 is ENHRY and CDR2 is SYGVKD. Trimming cost V 3 bases and J 3 bases, with 14 bases left between them. In DNA form, the CDR3 reads TGTGCCATCAGTGACGCAGGTGTGGGGGACACCGGGGAGCTGTTTTTT. Amino acid sequence: CAISDAGVGDTGELFF.

This clone was observed a single time. V and J are TRBV4-2 and TRBJ2-7; D gene unclear. Germline V lookup: CDR1 LGHNA, CDR2 YNFKEQ. Trimming took 3 bases from V and 4 from J, leaving 7 bases between them. The CDR3 contains 12 residues. Here the CDR3 reads CASSHLEYEQYF. DNA for the CDR3: TGTGCCAGCAGCCACCTAGAATACGAGCAGTACTTC.

V and J are TRBV5-1 and TRBJ2-2; 7 bases fit TRBD1. CDR3 length: 14 residues. After removal of 4 bases from V and 7 bases from J, the junction contained 7 bases not matched to a gene. CDR1 and CDR2 (germline): SGHRS, YFSETQ. The CDR3 loop is CASSPGQAGGELFF. DNA of the CDR3: TGCGCCAGCAGCCCAGGACAGGCGGGCGGGGAGCTGTTTTTT.

The chain employs TRBV6-5 and TRBJ1-4; perhaps TRBD1 as D (5 bases). The CDR3 extends over 12 amino acids. The germline V gene encodes CDR1 MNHEY and CDR2 SVGAGI. Trimming stripped 8 bases from V and 5 bases from J, with 9 bases between. As DNA, the CDR3 is TGTGCCAGCGGGGCTCTAAATGAAAAACTGTTTTTT. It codes for CASGALNEKLFF.

The genes are TRBV30 and TRBJ2-1, with TRBD2 identical over 9 bases. Germline V gives CDR1 GTSNPN, CDR2 SVGIG (reference sequence). The J segment lost 7 bases and the V segment lost 3 bases, leaving 10 bases of the junction unmatched. CDR3 size: 15 residues. CDR3 in amino acids: CAWSAVAGVLNEQFF. CDR3 bases: TGTGCCTGGAGCGCGGTAGCGGGAGTCTTGAATGAGCAGTTCTTC.

This clone showed up just once. The J gene is TRBJ1-4, the V gene TRBV27; tentatively, D is TRBD1 (6 bases). V shed 6 bases and J shed 0 bases, with 11 bases lying between them. This CDR3 spans 15 amino acids. The germline CDR1 and CDR2 sequences are MNHEY and SMNVEV (reference sequence). The CDR3 sequence is CASRVGGTTNEKLFF. Here the CDR3 DNA reads TGTGCCAGCAGAGTAGGGGGTACAACTAATGAAAAACTGTTTTTT.

J is TRBJ2-3 and V is TRBV25-1; D may correspond to TRBD1 or TRBD2 (5 bases each). Germline CDR1 reads MGHDK; CDR2 reads SYGVNS. V lost 5 bases and J 1 base, leaving 13 bases between the germline ends. The CDR3 sequence is 15 residues long. The CDR3 DNA follows: TGTGCCAGCAGTCCGCCCGGGACCGGCACAGATACGCAGTATTTT. The encoded protein is CASSPPGTGTDTQYF.

This chain connects TRBV2 to TRBJ1-5; 7 nucleotides line up with TRBD1. The CDR3 totals 15 residues. Per germline, CDR1 SNHLY and CDR2 FYNNEI. The trim removed 6 bases at V and 0 bases at J, leaving 5 bases unmatched. This CDR3 is CASSRDRVSNQPQHF. The CDR3 nucleotides read TGTGCCAGCAGCCGCGACAGGGTTAGCAATCAGCCCCAGCATTTT.

The rearrangement joins TRBV30 to TRBJ2-5, with TRBD2 matching 9 bases. The ends lost 0 bases at V and 5 bases at J; junction bases unmatched: 7. The CDR3 length is 15 residues. In germline, CDR1 is GTSNPN, CDR2 SVGIG (reference sequence). The CDR3 DNA reads as TGTGCCTGGAGTGTGCGGGGGGGCCAGCGGGAGACCCAGTACTTC. As protein: CAWSVRGGQRETQYF.

This clone was counted only a few times. This chain links TRBV7-3 with TRBJ1-1, with TRBD1 matching 8 bases. Germline V lookup: CDR1 SGHTA, CDR2 FQGTGA. V was clipped by 5 bases and J by 5 bases; unmatched bases: 10. This CDR3 contains 15 residues. This CDR3 reads CASSNAGGAGTEAFF. DNA for the CDR3: TGTGCCAGCAGCAATGCAGGGGGCGCGGGAACTGAAGCTTTCTTT.

This clone was counted a single time. The CDR3 loop reads CASSPGSQGGETQYF. DNA of the CDR3: TGCGCCAGCAGTCCTGGTTCCCAGGGCGGAGAGACCCAGTACTTC. The chain couples TRBV5-1 to TRBJ2-5; D is perhaps TRBD1 (5 bases). CDR1 is SGHRS and CDR2 is YFSETQ in the germline V gene. V lost 5 bases and J lost 4, with 18 bases in between. CDR3 length: 15 residues.

The genes are TRBV7-9 and TRBJ2-1, with 11 bases aligning to TRBD2. The V segment lost 5 bases and the J segment 9 bases; nucleotides outside the gene matches: 12. The CDR3 is 16 amino acids. Germline-derived CDR1 and CDR2 are SEHNR and FQNEAQ (reference sequence). The CDR3 is CASSPVAGGPVFEQFF. The DNA of the CDR3 is TGTGCCAGCAGCCCAGTAGCGGGGGGGCCGGTATTTGAGCAGTTCTTC.

The chain employs TRBV10-1 and TRBJ2-5; D gene ambiguous. The CDR3 loop spans 13 amino acids. Germline CDR1 and CDR2: WNHNN and SYGVQD (reference sequence). Trimming pared 4 bases from V and 4 bases from J, leaving 10 bases between. The CDR3 protein is CASSADPGETQYF. The CDR3 nucleotides are TGCGCCAGCAGTGCTGACCCCGGAGAGACCCAGTACTTC.

The chain joins TRBV9 to TRBJ2-1, with 8 bases that match TRBD2. The V gene end was trimmed by 0 bases and the J gene end by 8 bases; junction bases not matched to a gene: 7. CDR3 length equals 15 residues. Germline CDR1 is SGDLS and CDR2 is YYNGEE. CDR3 DNA sequence: TGTGCCAGCAGCGTAGATACTAGCGGCTTCGATGAGCAGTTCTTC. Translating it yields CASSVDTSGFDEQFF. Variable domain in full (rest from reference TRBV9 and TRBJ2-1): DSGVTQTPKHLITATGQRVTLRCSPRSGDLSVYWYQQSLDQGLQFLIQYYNGEERAKGNILERFSAQQFPDLHSELNLSSLELGDSALYFCASSVDTSGFDEQFFGPGTRLTVL.

CDR3 in DNA: TGTGCCAGCAGCTCCTACGCTGAAGGGAACACCGGGGAGCTGTTTTTT. Protein: CASSSYAEGNTGELFF. The chain links TRBV9 to TRBJ2-2; D not resolved. CDR1 SGDLS and CDR2 YYNGEE come from the germline V gene. The CDR3 covers 16 residues. The V gene lost 4 bases and the J gene lost 1 base, with 14 bases spanning the gap.

The genes are TRBV11-3 and TRBJ2-1; TRBD1 aligns across 7 bases. With 3 bases clipped from V and 3 bases from J, the junction kept 5 bases outside the gene matches. The CDR3 runs to 15 residues. Germline V lookup: CDR1 SGHNT, CDR2 YENEEA. CDR3 in DNA: TGTGCCAGCAGCTTGTCCGACAGGGTCTACAATGAGCAGTTCTTC. Protein product: CASSLSDRVYNEQFF.

This sequence joins TRBV28 and TRBJ2-6; unclear D gene. Trimming stripped 5 bases from V and 0 bases from J, with 5 bases between. Germline CDR1 is MDHEN and CDR2 is SYDVKM. This CDR3 comprises 14 residues. The CDR3 DNA reads TGTGCCAGCAGTCTCGGCTCTGGGGCCAACGTCCTGACTTTC. It yields the protein CASSLGSGANVLTF.

J is TRBJ2-1 and V is TRBV10-3; tentative D call: TRBD2 (6 bases). Trimming pared 8 bases from V and 4 bases from J, leaving 15 bases between. The CDR3 runs to 14 residues. Germline V CDR1 and CDR2: ENHRY, SYGVKD. Here the CDR3 reads CAIGRGTVYNEQFF. The CDR3 DNA reads TGTGCCATCGGACGGGGGACCGTGTACAATGAGCAGTTCTTC.